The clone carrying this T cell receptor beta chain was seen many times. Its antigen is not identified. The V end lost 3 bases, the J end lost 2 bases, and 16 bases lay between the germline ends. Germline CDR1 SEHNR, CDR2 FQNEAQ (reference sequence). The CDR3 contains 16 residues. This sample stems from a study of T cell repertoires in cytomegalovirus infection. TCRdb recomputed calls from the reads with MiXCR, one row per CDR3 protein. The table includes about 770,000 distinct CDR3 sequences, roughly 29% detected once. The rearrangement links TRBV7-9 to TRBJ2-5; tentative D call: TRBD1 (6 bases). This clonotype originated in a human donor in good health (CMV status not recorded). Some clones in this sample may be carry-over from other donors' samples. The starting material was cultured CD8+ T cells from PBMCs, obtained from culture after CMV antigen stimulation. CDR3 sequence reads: CASSFSWQGWQETQYF. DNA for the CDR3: TGTGCCAGCAGCTTCAGTTGGCAGGGGTGGCAAGAGACCCAGTACTTC. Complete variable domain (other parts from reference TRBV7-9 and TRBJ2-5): DTGVSQNPRHKITKRGQNVTFRCDPISEHNRLYWYRQTLGQGPEFLTYFQNEAQLEKSRLLSDRFSAERPKGSFSTLEIQRTEQGDSAMYLCASSFSWQGWQETQYFGPGTRLLVL.